Below, one T cell receptor (beta chain) is given with its context. Participants came from under 30 US areas, aged about 18 to 89 years. Cohort assignment relied on participant-reported clinical history. The sample is drawn from a study of blood T cell repertoires in COVID-19. Overall study context: T cells, B-cell-depleted T cells, or PBMCs supplied cDNA or gDNA.

The V and J ends lost 6 bases and 1 base, in that order; junction bases with no gene match: 10. Germline CDR1 reads SQVTM; CDR2 reads ANQGSEA. The CDR3 covers 15 residues. Per the study methods: Cell counts per sample came from amplifying reference gene primers. The protocol was immunoSEQ multiplex PCR, while the TCRdb copy is restricted to in-frame clones and leaves out a portion. The V and J calls and the clone size are those of that table, but D and trimming were determined from the DNA. The table has about 360,000 clones, 70% to 90% seen once; the top ten hold roughly 2%. Sequencing was performed on PBMCs or T cells enriched from blood (not recorded which). The gene calls are TRBV29-1 and TRBJ1-1, with 8 bases identical to TRBD1. The sequence was obtained from a woman in her 40s with acute COVID-19. The CDR3 nucleotides read TGCAGCGTCGAAAAAGGGACAGGAGCGAACACTGAAGCTTTCTTT. Translating gives CSVEKGTGANTEAFF.